The 29 T cell receptor beta chains given below trace back to one sample, sequenced in a study of spatial heterogeneity in lung cancer. One entry per CDR3 protein, called by TCRdb with MiXCR from the 5' RACE reads. The sample includes roughly 17,000 distinct CDR3 sequences, under 7% of them seen just once. Regarding the study as a whole: It was found that expanded intratumoral alpha and beta TCR counts tracked tumor mutation counts.

Time point defined: sample taken at primary tumor resection. These receptors have no identified antigens. Sequencing used lung tumor tissue, obtained at surgery. These receptors originate from a male donor with early-stage non-small cell lung cancer.

This clonotype was seen only a few times. J is TRBJ2-1 and V is TRBV7-9; TRBD2 agrees at 12 bases. The CDR3 covers 15 residues. Germline values: CDR1 SEHNR, CDR2 FQNEAQ (reference sequence). The junction had 5 bases not matched to a gene; V was cut back by 4 bases and J by 7 bases. DNA of the CDR3: TGTGCCAGCAGCTCGGATGGACTAGCGGGAAATGAGCAGTTCTTC. It is translated as CASSSDGLAGNEQFF.

This chain links TRBV6-5 with TRBJ1-2; D is unresolved. Trimming pared 5 bases from V and 5 bases from J, leaving 12 bases between. There are 13 residues in the CDR3. Looked up from germline, CDR1 is MNHEY and CDR2 is SVGAGI. The DNA for the CDR3 is TGTGCCAGCAGTACCACCGGAGGATATGGCTACACCTTC. Encoded protein: CASSTTGGYGYTF.

This chain uses TRBV29-1 with TRBJ1-2; D possibly corresponds to TRBD1 (6 bases). CDR3 length: 14 residues. The V end lost 4 bases, the J end lost 2 bases, and 14 bases lay between the germline ends. The V gene's germline CDR1 is SQVTM and CDR2 ANQGSEA. Here the CDR3 DNA reads TGCAGCGTTGTTTGGCAGGGGCTCAACTATGGCTACACCTTC. Translation: CSVVWQGLNYGYTF.

There are many counts of this clonotype. The V call is TRBV7-2, the J call TRBJ2-7; 8 nucleotides align to TRBD2. After removal of 0 bases from V and 2 bases from J, the junction contained 9 bases not matched to a gene. CDR1 is SGHTA and CDR2 is FQGNSA in the germline V gene. The CDR3 sequence is 17 residues long. DNA of the CDR3: TGTGCCAGCAGCTTAGCGCCGGTGGTCGGGAGGGCCTACGAGCAGTACTTC. Residues: CASSLAPVVGRAYEQYF.

This clonotype was picked up many times. This chain connects TRBV28 to TRBJ1-2; TRBD1 might be the D (5 bases). The germline V gene encodes CDR1 MDHEN and CDR2 SYDVKM. V was pared by 8 bases and J by 0 bases, with 10 bases between. The CDR3 runs 13 residues. For the CDR3, the DNA is TGTGCCAGCGAGGGGTCGACTAACTATGGCTACACCTTC. This codes for CASEGSTNYGYTF.

In its sample, this clonotype ranks as medium-sized. The genes are TRBV12-3 or TRBV12-4 and TRBJ2-7, with TRBD1 identical over 7 bases. The junction had 7 bases not matched to a gene; V was cut back by 7 bases and J by 7 bases. The CDR3 is 12 residues long. The CDR3 coding sequence is TGTGCCAGCAATAGGGCAGGGGGTGAGCAGTACTTC. It codes for CASNRAGGEQYF.

This clonotype was detected ten times or more. The V call is TRBV20-1, the J call TRBJ2-3; TRBD1 aligns across 10 bases. Germline V lookup: CDR1 DFQATT, CDR2 SNEGSKA (reference sequence). Trimming removed 0 bases from V and 1 base from J; junction bases left unmatched: 4. The CDR3 is 16 amino acids. The DNA of the CDR3 is TGCAGTGCTAGAGATGGGGACAGGGGTGGCACAGATACGCAGTATTTT. Translating it yields CSARDGDRGGTDTQYF.

This clonotype occurred many times. The J gene is TRBJ1-2, the V gene TRBV27; TRBD1 is a possible D gene (5 bases). Germline V CDR1 and CDR2: MNHEY, SMNVEV (reference sequence). This CDR3 contains 14 residues. V lost 3 bases and J 5 bases, leaving 13 bases between the germline ends. DNA of the CDR3: TGTGCCAGCAGTTTCCGGGGGGGTGTTTATGGCTACACCTTC. This translates into CASSFRGGVYGYTF.

This clonotype occurred many times. The chain couples TRBV5-1 to TRBJ2-3; D is possibly TRBD2 (5 bases). V lost 3 bases and J lost 0, with 8 bases in between. Germline values: CDR1 SGHRS, CDR2 YFSETQ. This CDR3 has 14 amino acids. As DNA, the CDR3 is TGCGCCAGCAGCTCGAGCGGTAGCACAGATACGCAGTATTTT. It yields the protein CASSSSGSTDTQYF.

This clonotype was seen ten or more times. The CDR3 DNA is TGTGCCAGCAGTTTGACAGGGGCAGCCTACGAGCAGTACTTC. This encodes CASSLTGAAYEQYF. This sequence joins TRBV28 and TRBJ2-7, with 8 bases lining up with TRBD1. Germline CDR1 MDHEN, CDR2 SYDVKM. There are 14 residues in the CDR3. After removal of 3 bases from V and 2 bases from J, the junction contained 3 bases not matched to a gene.

Ten or more counts support this clonotype. The rearrangement uses TRBV5-1 and TRBJ2-1; 9 bases match TRBD2. The CDR3 spans 14 residues. Germline trimming cut 3 bases from V and 9 bases from J; bases unmatched to any gene: 7. Germline V lookup: CDR1 SGHRS, CDR2 YFSETQ. The CDR3 protein is CASSWTSALPEQFF. CDR3 nucleotide sequence: TGCGCCAGCAGCTGGACTAGCGCCTTGCCTGAGCAGTTCTTC.

There are many counts of this clonotype. The rearrangement joins TRBV4-3 to TRBJ1-2, with 8 bases fitting TRBD1. From germline, CDR1 is LGHNA and CDR2 YSLEER. Unmatched junction bases numbered 6, after V lost 6 bases and J lost 6 bases. The CDR3 length is 13 residues. The CDR3 region is CASSRTGRDGYTF. In nucleotides, the CDR3 is TGCGCCAGCAGTCGGACAGGGCGAGATGGCTACACCTTC.

This clonotype appeared many times. This chain uses TRBV14 with TRBJ2-3; 8 nucleotides align to TRBD2. The CDR3 runs 16 residues. CDR1 and CDR2 from the germline V gene are SGHDN and FVKESK. Losses at the gene ends were 1 base for V and 6 bases for J; bases not matched to a gene: 9. CDR3 DNA sequence: TGTGCCAGCAGCCAAGGGATAGGGACTAGTATGGATACGCAGTATTTT. Amino acids: CASSQGIGTSMDTQYF.

This clonotype was found many times. The chain carries TRBV7-9 and TRBJ1-1, with D unclear. This CDR3 contains 13 residues. Germline values: CDR1 SEHNR, CDR2 FQNEAQ (reference sequence). V was trimmed by 1 base and J by 1 base, leaving 4 bases between them. CDR3 nucleotides: TGTGCCAGCAGCTTAGACCGGAACACTGAAGCTTTCTTT. Translated: CASSLDRNTEAFF.

This clonotype was observed many times. This rearrangement joins TRBV28 to TRBJ1-2; D perhaps matches TRBD1 (5 bases). Germline-derived CDR1 and CDR2 are MDHEN and SYDVKM. Trimming took off 5 bases at V and 7 bases at J, with 8 bases between the two ends. This CDR3 has 11 residues. The CDR3, as DNA: TGTGCCAGCAGTCCCCAGGGTGGCTACACCTTC. Amino acid sequence: CASSPQGGYTF.

This clonotype was counted ten times or more. The rearrangement links TRBV11-2 to TRBJ1-1; TRBD1 matches 9 bases. This CDR3 region has 16 residues. J was trimmed by 4 bases and V by 5 bases; bases with no gene match: 11. The germline V gene encodes CDR1 SGHAT and CDR2 FQNNGV. In DNA, the CDR3 is TGTGCCAGCAGCGCAGGACAGGGGTACGGTGGCACTGAAGCTTTCTTT. Encoded protein: CASSAGQGYGGTEAFF.

Ten or more counts support this clonotype. This chain connects TRBV27 to TRBJ2-7; maybe TRBD1 (6 bases). Trimming took 0 bases from V and 3 from J, leaving 12 bases between them. In germline, CDR1 is MNHEY, CDR2 SMNVEV (reference sequence). CDR3 size: 15 residues. CDR3 sequence: CASSLSGTSLYEQYF. The CDR3 nucleotides read TGTGCCAGCAGTTTATCGGGGACATCTCTCTACGAGCAGTACTTC.

Many counts were recorded for this clonotype. The rearrangement uses TRBV7-9 and TRBJ1-2; no reliable D call. Looked up from germline, CDR1 is SEHNR and CDR2 is FQNEAQ (reference sequence). Trimming pared 1 base from V and 8 bases from J, leaving 17 bases between. The CDR3 loop spans 15 amino acids. CDR3 loop: CASSLDTRPEGGYTF. The CDR3 DNA follows: TGTGCCAGCAGCTTAGACACCCGACCCGAAGGAGGCTACACCTTC.

This clonotype occurred many times. V usage is TRBV11-2 and J usage is TRBJ2-1, with 8 bases identical to TRBD2. V lost 2 bases to trimming and J lost 5 bases; unmatched junction nucleotides: 2. Germline V lookup: CDR1 SGHAT, CDR2 FQNNGV. The CDR3 has 14 residues. The CDR3 region is CASSLSGGDNEQFF. The CDR3 DNA reads TGTGCCAGCAGCTTAAGCGGGGGAGACAATGAGCAGTTCTTC.

There are many counts of this clonotype. CDR3 in DNA: TGCAGTGCTAGAGAGTCACACCTGAACACTGAAGCTTTCTTT. Amino acid sequence: CSARESHLNTEAFF. The chain combines TRBV20-1 with TRBJ1-1; D unresolved. The CDR3 is made up of 14 amino acids. Per germline, CDR1 DFQATT and CDR2 SNEGSKA (reference sequence). Trimming stripped 0 bases from V and 0 bases from J, with 8 bases between.

This clonotype was seen at least ten times. The chain carries TRBV6-5 and TRBJ2-7; D may be TRBD1 (5 bases). V shed 2 bases and J shed 0 bases, with 8 bases lying between them. The germline gives CDR1 MNHEY, CDR2 SVGAGI. The length of the CDR3 is 14 residues. This chain's CDR3 is CASSYGANSYEQYF. CDR3 nucleotides: TGTGCCAGCAGTTACGGGGCTAACTCCTACGAGCAGTACTTC.

The rearrangement links TRBV6-5 to TRBJ1-6; a possible D gene is TRBD1 (6 bases). The V end lost 5 bases, the J end lost 1 base, and 15 bases lay between the germline ends. This CDR3 has 17 amino acids. Germline V gene sequence: CDR1 MNHEY, CDR2 SVGAGI. The CDR3 nucleotides are TGTGCCAGCAGTAACAGATTCAGGGGATCCTATAATTCACCCCTCCACTTT. It yields the protein CASSNRFRGSYNSPLHF.

This clonotype has ten or more counts. This chain links TRBV4-2 with TRBJ2-6, with TRBD1 identical over 7 bases. CDR1 is LGHNA, CDR2 YNFKEQ, per germline. Trimming took 1 base from V and 0 from J; bases not matched to a gene: 3. CDR3 size: 17 residues. The CDR3 sequence: CASSQGDSHSGANVLTF. Written as DNA, the CDR3 is TGTGCCAGCAGCCAAGGGGACAGCCACTCTGGGGCCAACGTCCTGACTTTC.

This clonotype has ten or more counts. The rearrangement joins TRBV29-1 to TRBJ1-2; D might be TRBD1 (6 bases). The CDR3 extends over 12 amino acids. V was trimmed by 7 bases and J by 7 bases, leaving 16 bases between them. CDR1 is SQVTM and CDR2 is ANQGSEA in the germline V gene. The CDR3 coding sequence is TGCAGCGCCGGGACATCCTCCGCTGGCTACACCTTC. Translating it yields CSAGTSSAGYTF.

This clonotype was seen repeatedly, ten times or more. The rearrangement uses TRBV20-1 and TRBJ2-1; 8 bases align to TRBD1. V trimming: 5 bases; J trimming: 9 bases; junction bases outside the gene matches: 15. The CDR3 has 15 residues. Germline loops: CDR1 DFQATT, CDR2 SNEGSKA (reference sequence). CDR3 region: CSAPPGGQVRFEQFF. In DNA form, the CDR3 reads TGCAGTGCTCCCCCCGGGGGACAGGTCCGTTTTGAGCAGTTCTTC.

This clonotype is termed medium-sized. J is TRBJ2-5 and V is TRBV10-3; possible D gene TRBD1, 6 bases. The CDR3 runs to 14 residues. V shed 5 bases and J shed 0 bases, with 10 bases lying between them. Germline lookup yields CDR1 ENHRY and CDR2 SYGVKD. This CDR3 is CAISMRGYQETQYF. CDR3 nucleotides: TGTGCCATCAGTATGAGGGGGTACCAAGAGACCCAGTACTTC.

This clonotype has ten or more counts. This chain joins TRBV20-1 and TRBJ2-7, with D unclear. With 0 bases removed from V and 0 bases from J, the gap between germline ends came to 12 bases. The CDR3 extends over 15 amino acids. Germline V gene lookup returns CDR1 DFQATT and CDR2 SNEGSKA (reference sequence). Here the CDR3 DNA reads TGCAGTGCTAGAGATTTCCGGACGGCCTCCTACGAGCAGTACTTC. Translation: CSARDFRTASYEQYF.

The chain is built from TRBV4-2 and TRBJ2-5; D gene unclear. This CDR3 contains 16 residues. Germline assignment: CDR1 LGHNA and CDR2 YNFKEQ. V lost 1 base to trimming and J lost 1 base, with 13 bases between them. The chain's CDR3 is CASSQGMSGLQETQYF. Here the CDR3 DNA reads TGTGCCAGCAGCCAAGGGATGTCCGGGCTCCAAGAGACCCAGTACTTC.

By its share, this clonotype is medium-sized. The chain recombines TRBV3-1 with TRBJ1-1; D is possibly TRBD1 (6 bases). V lost 9 bases to trimming and J lost 4 bases, with 15 bases between them. The CDR3 covers 13 residues. Germline CDR1 is LGHDT and CDR2 is YNNKEL (reference sequence). The chain's CDR3 is CASTGWGGTEAFF. DNA for the CDR3: TGTGCCAGTACAGGGTGGGGGGGCACTGAAGCTTTCTTT. Variable domain in full (rest from reference TRBV3-1 and TRBJ1-1): DTAVSQTPKYLVTQMGNDKSIKCEQNLGHDTMYWYKQDSKKFLKIMFSYNNKELIINETVPNRFSPKSPDKAHLNLHINSLELGDSAVYFCASTGWGGTEAFFGQGTRLTVV.